These 24 T cell receptor beta chains were all obtained from the same sample, sequenced in a study of T-cell memory formation after mild COVID-19. TCRdb re-analysed the 5' RACE reads in MiXCR, keeping a single row per CDR3 protein. This sample has 110,000 to 150,000 distinct CDR3 sequences, with under 30% found just once. Material for sequencing was PBMCs or a T cell subset sorted from them (not recorded which). Receptors were obtained from an adult woman who had mild COVID-19 (a few samples of this study predate the infection). Cell type and time point are not known.

The chain uses TRBV4-1 and TRBJ2-4, with a tentative D call TRBD1 (6 bases). The CDR3 length is 15 residues. The V and J ends lost 3 bases and 6 bases respectively, with 15 bases between them. Germline V CDR1 and CDR2: MGHRA, YSYEKL. CDR3 sequence (DNA): TGCGCCAGCAGCCACCTTCCCGGACAGACAAACATTCAGTACTTC. It encodes CASSHLPGQTNIQYF.

The gene calls are TRBV12-3 or TRBV12-4 and TRBJ1-2; possible D gene TRBD1, 5 bases. The V end was cut by 3 bases, the J end by 2 bases, with 10 bases between. There are 14 residues in the CDR3. CDR3 sequence reads: CASSFGTPNYGYTF. The CDR3 DNA follows: TGTGCCAGCAGTTTCGGGACTCCCAACTATGGCTACACCTTC.

This chain uses TRBV12-3 or TRBV12-4 with TRBJ1-5; maybe TRBD1 (5 bases). The CDR3 extends over 12 amino acids. The V end lost 5 bases, the J end lost 6 bases, and 8 bases lay between the germline ends. CDR3 coding DNA: TGTGCCAGCAGTAACCAGGGTCAGCCCCAGCATTTT. Encoded protein: CASSNQGQPQHF.

The V gene is TRBV9, the J gene TRBJ2-3, with 10 bases aligning to TRBD2. V trimming: 4 bases; J trimming: 10 bases; junction bases outside the gene matches: 12. The CDR3 runs 15 residues. CDR1 is SGDLS, CDR2 YYNGEE, per germline. This chain's CDR3 is CASSPELAGSLAQYF. CDR3 DNA: TGTGCCAGCAGCCCTGAACTAGCGGGGTCCCTCGCGCAGTATTTT.

In this sample, this clonotype turned up a few times. V gene TRBV20-1 combines with J gene TRBJ2-2, with a weak D call TRBD1 (5 bases). This CDR3 comprises 16 residues. CDR1 and CDR2 (germline): DFQATT, SNEGSKA (reference sequence). Trimming cost V 3 bases and J 2 bases, with 16 bases left between them. CDR3 in amino acids: CSASGDSASNTGELFF. The CDR3 bases are TGCAGTGCTAGCGGCGACAGTGCCTCAAACACCGGGGAGCTGTTTTTT.

This clonotype was recorded a few times. V usage is TRBV12-3 or TRBV12-4 and J usage is TRBJ2-1; possible D gene TRBD2, 5 bases. Deletions cut 5 bases from V and 7 bases from J, with 21 bases between. This CDR3 is built from 16 residues. CDR3 protein: CASSLTEGVIANEQFF. The DNA for the CDR3 is TGTGCCAGCAGTCTCACAGAGGGCGTCATCGCGAATGAGCAGTTCTTC.

This clonotype occurred many times. The rearrangement joins TRBV20-1 to TRBJ2-7; the match to TRBD2 covers 8 bases. J was trimmed by 0 bases and V by 1 base; bases with no gene match: 5. The CDR3 is 15 residues long. Germline CDR1 DFQATT, CDR2 SNEGSKA (reference sequence). The CDR3 region is CSARAREAHSYEQYF. The CDR3, as DNA: TGCAGTGCTAGAGCGCGGGAGGCGCACTCCTACGAGCAGTACTTC.

This clonotype was seen a few times. The chain employs TRBV15 and TRBJ1-1, with D perhaps matching TRBD1 (6 bases). The germline gives CDR1 LNHNV, CDR2 YYDKDF (reference sequence). This CDR3 is built from 12 residues. Deletions cut 6 bases from V and 2 bases from J, with 7 bases between. This CDR3 is CATRDSNTEAFF. The CDR3 nucleotides read TGTGCCACCAGGGACAGTAACACTGAAGCTTTCTTT.

This clonotype has more than one count but fewer than ten. The chain employs TRBV2 and TRBJ1-2, with a weak D call TRBD1 (5 bases). This CDR3 has 16 residues. Looked up from germline, CDR1 is SNHLY and CDR2 is FYNNEI. Trimming removed 5 bases from V and 11 bases from J, with 27 bases in between. CDR3 in amino acids: CASSRRSPGQGGDYTF. The CDR3 DNA is TGTGCCAGCAGTCGACGCTCCCCAGGGCAGGGCGGAGATTACACCTTC.

This clonotype came up a few times. The chain joins TRBV27 to TRBJ2-1; 8 positions agree with TRBD1. The V and J ends lost 2 bases and 6 bases, in that order; junction bases with no gene match: 6. The CDR3 has 15 amino acids. Germline loops: CDR1 MNHEY, CDR2 SMNVEV (reference sequence). The CDR3 DNA reads TGTGCCAGCAGTTTAGGGCAGGGGGCCTTCAATGAGCAGTTCTTC. This translates into CASSLGQGAFNEQFF.

This clonotype was seen a handful of times. The V call is TRBV7-3, the J call TRBJ2-3, with D perhaps TRBD2 (5 bases). There are 15 residues in the CDR3. The germline gives CDR1 SGHTA, CDR2 FQGTGA. V dropped 2 bases and J dropped 3 bases, with 12 bases sitting between them. The CDR3 nucleotides read TGTGCCAGCAGCTTAGGTGGGAGTTGGACAGATACGCAGTATTTT. This gives the protein CASSLGGSWTDTQYF.

This clonotype has a count of ten or more. The CDR3 nucleotides are TGTGCCAGCAGTGAAGGGCAGGGCCACCAGCCCCAGCATTTT. Translating it yields CASSEGQGHQPQHF. The gene calls are TRBV6-1 and TRBJ1-5; TRBD1 might be the D (5 bases). V shed 1 base and J shed 7 bases, with 11 bases lying between them. The V gene's germline CDR1 is MNHNS and CDR2 SASEGT. The CDR3 has 14 amino acids.

This clonotype was seen a handful of times. The chain carries TRBV11-2 and TRBJ2-3; D possibly corresponds to TRBD2 (6 bases). The CDR3 is made up of 15 amino acids. The V gene's germline CDR1 is SGHAT and CDR2 FQNNGV. V was cut by 2 bases and J by 2 bases, with 11 bases left in between. In DNA form, the CDR3 reads TGTGCCAGCAGCTTATTGGGAGGACCCACAGATACGCAGTATTTT. Protein: CASSLLGGPTDTQYF.

The chain carries TRBV6-4 and TRBJ1-5, with TRBD1 matching over 10 bases. V was pared by 0 bases and J by 5 bases, with 4 bases of the junction left unmatched. Germline V gene data show CDR1 as MRHNA and CDR2 as SNTAGT. The CDR3 is 16 amino acids. CDR3 loop: CASSDSSGTGDQPQHF. The DNA for the CDR3 is TGTGCCAGCAGTGACTCTTCCGGGACAGGGGATCAGCCCCAGCATTTT.

A few counts support this clonotype. The CDR3 region has the DNA TGTGCCAGCAGTCAGAGACAGGGGGACGAGCAGTACTTC. Amino acids: CASSQRQGDEQYF. The gene calls are TRBV28 and TRBJ2-7, with 9 bases matching TRBD1. CDR1 and CDR2 (germline): MDHEN, SYDVKM. The CDR3 has 13 amino acids. The trim removed 5 bases at V and 5 bases at J, leaving 4 bases unmatched.

This clonotype occurred a few times. The rearrangement uses TRBV7-9 and TRBJ2-1; TRBD2 agrees at 7 bases. The V and J ends lost 1 base and 10 bases, in that order; junction bases with no gene match: 1. There are 12 residues in the CDR3. The V gene's germline CDR1 is SEHNR and CDR2 FQNEAQ (reference sequence). This CDR3 is CASSLGEGEQFF. The CDR3 DNA reads as TGTGCCAGCAGCTTAGGGGAGGGGGAGCAGTTCTTC.

There are a few counts of this clonotype. This rearrangement joins TRBV9 to TRBJ2-7; 11 bases fit TRBD1. The junction had 7 bases not matched to a gene; V was cut back by 4 bases and J by 4 bases. In germline, CDR1 is SGDLS, CDR2 YYNGEE. The length of the CDR3 is 15 residues. For the CDR3, the DNA is TGTGCCAGCAGCCCTGGGGGACAGGGGGAGTACGAGCAGTACTTC. This gives the protein CASSPGGQGEYEQYF.

The chain links TRBV19 to TRBJ1-1; D is ambiguous. Trimming took off 3 bases at V and 5 bases at J, with 10 bases between the two ends. The CDR3 is made up of 13 amino acids. Germline V CDR1 and CDR2: LNHDA, SQIVND (reference sequence). The CDR3 reads CASSIGISTEAFF. For the CDR3, the DNA is TGTGCCAGTAGTATCGGGATAAGTACTGAAGCTTTCTTT.

This clonotype occurred a few times. Here the CDR3 reads CASSQDRGTTYEQYF. CDR3 DNA sequence: TGTGCCAGCAGCCAAGATCGGGGGACGACCTACGAGCAGTACTTC. The chain is built from TRBV4-2 and TRBJ2-7; D may be TRBD2 (6 bases). CDR3 length equals 15 residues. Germline V gives CDR1 LGHNA, CDR2 YNFKEQ. V gave up 0 bases and J gave up 2 bases, with 11 bases separating them.

The chain has TRBV7-9 and TRBJ2-5; possibly TRBD2 for D (6 bases). The CDR3 has 16 residues. Germline V gene lookup returns CDR1 SEHNR and CDR2 FQNEAQ (reference sequence). Deletions cut 2 bases from V and 3 bases from J, with 16 bases between. The CDR3 region is CASSLIPAGGEETQYF. The CDR3 nucleotides read TGTGCCAGCAGCTTAATCCCAGCCGGCGGGGAAGAGACCCAGTACTTC.

V and J are TRBV20-1 and TRBJ1-2, with 9 positions matching TRBD1. The trim removed 3 bases at V and 5 bases at J, leaving 4 bases unmatched. The CDR3 extends over 13 amino acids. Germline CDR1 and CDR2: DFQATT and SNEGSKA (reference sequence). CDR3 nucleotides: TGCAGTGCTAGGAAACAGGGGGCTTATGGCTACACCTTC. Translating gives CSARKQGAYGYTF.

This clonotype has more than one count but fewer than ten. The V call is TRBV10-3, the J call TRBJ2-1; TRBD1 matches 10 bases. Germline V gene lookup returns CDR1 ENHRY and CDR2 SYGVKD. This CDR3 is built from 15 residues. The V gene end was trimmed by 6 bases and the J gene end by 5 bases; junction bases not matched to a gene: 7. DNA for the CDR3: TGTGCCATCAGCTTCGGGGACAGGGGCCACAATGAGCAGTTCTTC. Translating it yields CAISFGDRGHNEQFF.

This sequence joins TRBV9 and TRBJ2-5; D is undetermined. The CDR3 runs to 17 residues. CDR1 SGDLS and CDR2 YYNGEE come from the germline V gene. Trimming took off 4 bases at V and 0 bases at J, with 19 bases between the two ends. This CDR3 reads CASSPQDGNPYQETQYF. The DNA of the CDR3 is TGTGCCAGCAGCCCCCAGGATGGCAACCCCTACCAAGAGACCCAGTACTTC. Full variable domain (rest looked up from reference TRBV9 and TRBJ2-5): DSGVTQTPKHLITATGQRVTLRCSPRSGDLSVYWYQQSLDQGLQFLIQYYNGEERAKGNILERFSAQQFPDLHSELNLSSLELGDSALYFCASSPQDGNPYQETQYFGPGTRLLVL.

This clonotype was seen more than once but under ten times. This rearrangement joins TRBV6-6 to TRBJ1-2; D gene ambiguous. V lost 8 bases and J 3 bases, leaving 4 bases between the germline ends. This CDR3 region has 10 residues. Germline values: CDR1 MNHNY, CDR2 SVGAGI (reference sequence). In nucleotides, the CDR3 is TGTGCCAGCGGACACTATGGCTACACCTTC. The encoded protein is CASGHYGYTF.